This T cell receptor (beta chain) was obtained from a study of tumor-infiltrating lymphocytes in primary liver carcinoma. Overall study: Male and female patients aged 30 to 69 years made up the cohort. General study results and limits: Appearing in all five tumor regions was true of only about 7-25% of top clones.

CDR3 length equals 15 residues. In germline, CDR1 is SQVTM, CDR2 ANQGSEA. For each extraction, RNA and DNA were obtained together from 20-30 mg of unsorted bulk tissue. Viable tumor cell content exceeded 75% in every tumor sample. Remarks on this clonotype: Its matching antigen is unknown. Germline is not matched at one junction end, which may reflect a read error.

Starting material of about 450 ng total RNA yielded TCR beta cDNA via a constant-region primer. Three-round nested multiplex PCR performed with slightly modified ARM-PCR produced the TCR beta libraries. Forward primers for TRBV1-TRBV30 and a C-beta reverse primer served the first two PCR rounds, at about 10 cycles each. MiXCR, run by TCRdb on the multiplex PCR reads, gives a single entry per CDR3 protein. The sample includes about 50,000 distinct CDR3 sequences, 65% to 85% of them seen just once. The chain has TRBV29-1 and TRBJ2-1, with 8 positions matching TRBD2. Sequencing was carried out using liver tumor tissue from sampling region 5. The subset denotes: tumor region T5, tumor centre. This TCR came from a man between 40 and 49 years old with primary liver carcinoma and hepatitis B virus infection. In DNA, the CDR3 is TGTAGCATTGGACTAACGGGAGGGTTCTACAATGAGCAGTTCTTC. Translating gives CSIGLTGGFYNEQFF.